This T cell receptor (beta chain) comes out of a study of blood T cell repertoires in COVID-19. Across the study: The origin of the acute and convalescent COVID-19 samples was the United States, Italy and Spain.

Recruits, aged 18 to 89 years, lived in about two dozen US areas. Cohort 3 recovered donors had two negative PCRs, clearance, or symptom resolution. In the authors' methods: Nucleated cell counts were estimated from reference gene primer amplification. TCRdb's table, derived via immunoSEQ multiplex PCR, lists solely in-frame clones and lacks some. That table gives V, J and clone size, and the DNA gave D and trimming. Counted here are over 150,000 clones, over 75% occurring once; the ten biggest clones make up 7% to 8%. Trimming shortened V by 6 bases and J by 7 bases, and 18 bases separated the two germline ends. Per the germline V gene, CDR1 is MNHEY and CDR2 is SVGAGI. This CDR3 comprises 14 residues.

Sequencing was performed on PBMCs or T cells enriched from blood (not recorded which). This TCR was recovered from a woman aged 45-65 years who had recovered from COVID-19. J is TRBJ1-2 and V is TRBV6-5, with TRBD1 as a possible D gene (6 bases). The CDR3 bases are TGTGCCAGCAGGAAAATACAGGGTGTGGGTGGCTACACCTTC. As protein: CASRKIQGVGGYTF.